The 32 T cell receptor gamma chains listed next were all sequenced from one sample in a study of gamma delta lymphoproliferative disorders and STAT genes. Sequencing used genomic DNA taken from PBMCs of patients and controls. TCRdb called clones from the multiplex PCR reads again using CATT. The sample includes some 2,600 gamma-chain clones, around a fifth seen only once; the top ten take roughly three fifths. Sequencing input: blood. These receptors were collected from a human donor with gamma-delta T-cell large granular lymphocyte leukemia.

Concerning this clone itself: No DNA is shown, since the ends of the CDR3 on it are uncertain; the CDR3 is the one TCRdb lists. The V gene call reads TRGV11; no J gene was called. TRGV11 is reported as an ORF; its role is uncertain. Termini included, the CDR3 measures 16 amino acids. The CDR3 region is CTTVPAGLGTYYKKLF.

This clone was picked up a small number of times. J gene calling gave no result, while the V gene is TRGV11. TRGV11 qualifies as an ORF whose function is uncertain. This CDR3 contains 10 residues. The CDR3 region has the DNA TGTGCCTGCTGGATTAGGCGGGGACTCTTT. Translating gives CACWIRRGLF.

This clone was picked up a small number of times. Here the CDR3 reads CAAWDYYYKKLF. Here the CDR3 DNA reads TGTGCTGCGTGGGATTATTATTATAAGAAACTCTTT. The chain joins TRGV10 to TRGJ1 or TRGJ2. Since TCRdb gives no J gene, matching the DNA to germline was used here to assign it. TRGV10 qualifies as an ORF whose function is uncertain. Trimming took 8 bases from V and 2 from J; bases not matched to a gene: 4. The CDR3 consists of 12 residues.

This chain uses TRGV4 with TRGJ1 or TRGJ2. Here the J gene came from matching the DNA to germline, since TCRdb omits it. V lost 12 bases, J lost 12 bases, and 14 bases stayed unmatched. This CDR3 is 10 amino acids long. Germline values: CDR1 EGSTGY, CDR2 YDSYTSSV. The CDR3 sequence is CAAPYQGKLF. The CDR3 DNA reads as TGTGCCGCCCCCTATCAGGGGAAACTCTTT.

As to this clone: Given a much more abundant clone one base away, this may be a read error. This chain uses TRGV10 with TRGJ1 or TRGJ2. TCRdb gives no J gene; it was assigned here by matching the DNA to germline. TRGV10 has ORF status, its function being uncertain. The CDR3 has 10 amino acids. Trimming cost V 8 bases and J 9 bases; bases outside gene matches: 5. CDR3: CAAWDSKKLF. In DNA form, the CDR3 reads TGTGCTGCGTGGGACTCTAAGAAACTCTTT.

Judged by abundance, this clone is medium-sized. J is TRGJ1 or TRGJ2 and V is TRGV2. The J gene is absent in TCRdb and was assigned here via DNA matching to germline. CDR1 is EGSNGY, CDR2 YDSYNSKV, per germline. The CDR3 spans 15 residues. V shed 0 bases and J 0 bases; nucleotides not matched to a gene: 5. The CDR3 spells CATWDGPENYYKKLF. The CDR3 DNA sequence: TGTGCCACCTGGGACGGGCCGGAGAATTATTATAAGAAACTCTTT.

In its sample, this clone was seen a few times. The V gene is TRGV3, the J gene TRGJ1 or TRGJ2. The J gene was not available in TCRdb and was assigned here by matching the DNA to germline segments. Germline CDR1 and CDR2: VTNTFY and YDVSTARD (reference sequence). The J segment lost 8 bases and the V segment lost 0 bases, leaving 10 bases of the junction unmatched. The CDR3 has 14 amino acids. CDR3 DNA: TGTGCCACCTGGGACAGGGGAAAGAAGGATAAGAAACTCTTT. Translated: CATWDRGKKDKKLF.

This clone showed up just a few times. The V call is TRGV4, the J call TRGJP2. The J gene is not listed in TCRdb, so it was assigned here from a DNA match to germline. The CDR3 has 15 amino acids. With 4 bases clipped from V and 5 bases from J, the junction kept 10 bases outside the gene matches. The germline CDR1 and CDR2 sequences are EGSTGY and YDSYTSSV. The CDR3 coding sequence is TGTGCCACCTGGGACGGGCTAGGAAGTGATTGGATCAAGACGTTT. This codes for CATWDGLGSDWIKTF.

The genes are TRGV11 and TRGJ1 or TRGJ2. The J gene was not available in TCRdb and was assigned here by matching the DNA to germline segments. TRGV11 is noted as an ORF with a role that remains uncertain. V lost 2 bases, J lost 2 bases, and 9 bases stayed unmatched. The CDR3 is 16 residues long. For the CDR3, the DNA is TGTGCCTGCTGGATTAGGCCCAGAGATCATTATTATAAGAAACTCTTT. Protein sequence: CACWIRPRDHYYKKLF.

V is TRGV8 and J is TRGJ1 or TRGJ2. The J gene, not given by TCRdb, was assigned here from a germline match of the nucleotide sequence. V trimming: 1 base; J trimming: 6 bases; junction bases outside the gene matches: 12. The CDR3 is 15 residues long. Germline V gives CDR1 VENAVY, CDR2 YDSYNSRV. In DNA, the CDR3 is TGTGCCACCTGGGATAGAGGGGAGGATGTTTATAAGAAACTCTTT. It is translated as CATWDRGEDVYKKLF.

This rearrangement joins TRGV8 to TRGJP1. As TCRdb names no J gene, one was assigned here on the basis of a DNA match to germline. The CDR3 extends over 19 amino acids. Germline values: CDR1 VENAVY, CDR2 YDSYNSRV. With 0 bases clipped from V and 0 bases from J, the junction kept 13 bases outside the gene matches. DNA for the CDR3: TGTGCCACCTGGGATAGGGAGAGTATGGGCTATACCACTGGTTGGTTCAAGATATTT. Translation gives CATWDRESMGYTTGWFKIF.

This clone was observed a few times. The chain combines TRGV4 with TRGJ1 or TRGJ2. The J gene is absent in TCRdb and was assigned here via DNA matching to germline. The CDR3 sequence is 16 residues long. The germline V gene encodes CDR1 EGSTGY and CDR2 YDSYTSSV. V lost 0 bases, J lost 3 bases, and 11 bases stayed unmatched. CDR3 coding DNA: TGTGCCACCTGGGATGGGCTCGTTAGGGCTTATTATAAGAAACTCTTT. Amino acid sequence: CATWDGLVRAYYKKLF.

CDR3 sequence: CATWDSRVGDWIKTF. The CDR3 coding sequence is TGTGCCACCTGGGACAGCCGAGTGGGTGATTGGATCAAGACGTTT. The chain recombines TRGV5 with TRGJP2. Since TCRdb gives no J gene, matching the DNA to germline was used here to assign it. CDR3 length: 15 amino acids. The V and J ends lost 1 base and 6 bases, in that order; junction bases with no gene match: 8. Germline CDR1 and CDR2: VINAFY and YDVSNSKD.

V gene TRGV9 combines with J gene TRGJ1 or TRGJ2. TCRdb lists no J gene, so it was determined here by aligning the DNA to germline. CDR1 is GITISATS and CDR2 is ISYDGTV in the germline V gene (reference sequence). V dropped 0 bases and J dropped 2; count of bases not matched to a gene: 10. The CDR3 length is 16 residues. This CDR3 reads CALWEVCLEDYYKKLF. CDR3 in DNA: TGTGCCTTGTGGGAGGTGTGCTTAGAGGATTATTATAAGAAACTCTTT.

The chain has TRGV4 and TRGJ1 or TRGJ2. TCRdb carries no J gene annotation; the J gene was assigned here by matching the DNA with germline. CDR1 is EGSTGY, CDR2 YDSYTSSV, per germline. The V segment lost 4 bases and the J segment 2 bases; nucleotides outside the gene matches: 20. The CDR3 extends over 18 amino acids. The CDR3 bases are TGTGCCACCTGGGACGGGCTATGGGGACATGGGCATTATTATAAGAAACTCTTT. Its translation: CATWDGLWGHGHYYKKLF.

This sequence joins TRGV2 and TRGJ1 or TRGJ2. Matching the DNA to germline supplied the J gene, which TCRdb does not give. The CDR3 runs 14 residues. The junction had 6 bases not matched to a gene; V was cut back by 1 base and J by 3 bases. Germline V gene sequence: CDR1 EGSNGY, CDR2 YDSYNSKV. DNA for the CDR3: TGTGCCACCTGGGACGGCCTCCTTTATTATAAGAAACTCTTT. Translation gives CATWDGLLYYKKLF.

V gene TRGV2 combines with J gene TRGJP2. TCRdb supplies no J gene; here it was assigned by aligning the nucleotide sequence to germline. Trimming took 2 bases from V and 0 from J; bases not matched to a gene: 6. Germline V gene sequence: CDR1 EGSNGY, CDR2 YDSYNSKV. This CDR3 has 16 residues. Here the CDR3 DNA reads TGTGCCACCTGGGACGACCTATATAGTAGTGATTGGATCAAGACGTTT. Protein product: CATWDDLYSSDWIKTF.

Only a few counts were recorded for this clone. V gene TRGV8 combines with J gene TRGJ1 or TRGJ2. Here the J gene came from matching the DNA to germline, since TCRdb omits it. The V and J ends lost 2 bases and 10 bases, in that order; junction bases with no gene match: 5. The CDR3 has 11 amino acids. CDR1 is VENAVY, CDR2 YDSYNSRV, per germline. CDR3 nucleotides: TGTGCCACCTGGGATATTGTGAAGAAACTCTTT. The encoded protein is CATWDIVKKLF.

This sequence joins TRGV4 and TRGJ1 or TRGJ2. Matching the DNA to germline supplied the J gene, which TCRdb does not give. Per the germline V gene, CDR1 is EGSTGY and CDR2 is YDSYTSSV. This CDR3 is built from 16 residues. V trimming: 2 bases; J trimming: 8 bases; junction bases outside the gene matches: 18. The CDR3 DNA is TGTGCCACCTGGGATGCTGCGATTGAATTTTTTCATAAGAAACTCTTT. Protein: CATWDAAIEFFHKKLF.

This clone came up a few times. The chain carries TRGV9 and TRGJP2. Here the J gene came from matching the DNA to germline, since TCRdb omits it. The CDR3 extends over 13 amino acids. Trimming at V came to 5 bases and at J to 8 bases, leaving 8 bases not matched to a gene. Germline V lookup: CDR1 GITISATS, CDR2 ISYDGTV (reference sequence). CDR3 DNA: TGTGCCTTGTGGGGTGGAGGGGATTGGATCAAGACGTTT. Translating it yields CALWGGGDWIKTF.

The rearrangement uses TRGV10 and TRGJ1 or TRGJ2. Germline matching of the DNA provided the J gene here, since TCRdb leaves it blank. TRGV10 is known as an ORF, though its function is uncertain. Unmatched junction bases numbered 20, after V lost 8 bases and J lost 9 bases. This CDR3 is 15 amino acids long. CDR3 bases: TGTGCTGCGTGGGATTATATAGGGGAGACAATTAAGAAACTCTTT. Its translation is CAAWDYIGETIKKLF.

By share, this clone counts as medium-sized. The V gene is TRGV10, the J gene TRGJ1 or TRGJ2. TCRdb carries no J gene annotation; the J gene was assigned here by matching the DNA with germline. TRGV10 is labeled an ORF, and its function is uncertain. V lost 11 bases to trimming and J lost 11 bases; unmatched junction nucleotides: 7. This CDR3 is 9 amino acids long. The CDR3 loop is CAAMGEKLF. DNA for the CDR3: TGTGCTGCGATGGGGGAGAAACTCTTT.

This clone was seen only a few times. The chain is built from TRGV3 and TRGJ1 or TRGJ2. The J gene comes from matching the DNA to germline here; TCRdb lacks it. V was clipped by 0 bases and J by 2 bases; unmatched bases: 4. The CDR3 loop spans 14 amino acids. The germline V gene encodes CDR1 VTNTFY and CDR2 YDVSTARD (reference sequence). The CDR3 DNA is TGTGCCACCTGGGACAGGCGCTATTATTATAAGAAACTCTTT. It specifies CATWDRRYYYKKLF.

This clone was counted a few times. This chain uses TRGV3 with TRGJ1 or TRGJ2. The J gene is not listed in TCRdb, so it was assigned here from a DNA match to germline. The CDR3 contains 16 residues. The V and J ends lost 0 bases and 2 bases, in that order; junction bases with no gene match: 10. Germline CDR1 and CDR2: VTNTFY and YDVSTARD (reference sequence). DNA for the CDR3: TGTGCCACCTGGGACAGGCCGGGTGACCATTATTATAAGAAACTCTTT. It translates to CATWDRPGDHYYKKLF.

The rearrangement links TRGV3 to TRGJ1 or TRGJ2. The J gene was missing in TCRdb and was found by matching the end of the DNA to germline. V dropped 2 bases and J dropped 5; count of bases not matched to a gene: 3. Germline-derived CDR1 and CDR2 are VTNTFY and YDVSTARD (reference sequence). There are 12 residues in the CDR3. The CDR3 DNA reads as TGTGCCACCTGGGACATTGATTATAAGAAACTCTTT. It translates to CATWDIDYKKLF.

This clone was observed a handful of times. V usage is TRGV4 and J usage is TRGJ1 or TRGJ2. TCRdb gives no J gene; it was assigned here by matching the DNA to germline. J gave up 2 bases and V 0 bases, and 16 bases lay outside the gene matches. CDR1 is EGSTGY, CDR2 YDSYTSSV, per germline. CDR3 length equals 18 residues. CDR3: CATWDGLRGAGDYYKKLF. The DNA for the CDR3 is TGTGCCACCTGGGATGGGCTTCGAGGAGCGGGTGATTATTATAAGAAACTCTTT.

In its sample, this clone was seen a few times. V and J are TRGV2 and TRGJ1 or TRGJ2. Matching the DNA to germline supplied the J gene, which TCRdb does not give. Germline CDR1 is EGSNGY and CDR2 is YDSYNSKV. V dropped 0 bases and J dropped 4; count of bases not matched to a gene: 9. The CDR3 totals 15 residues. The CDR3 bases are TGTGCCACCTGGGACGGGCTCCATGGGTATTATAAGAAACTCTTT. It yields the protein CATWDGLHGYYKKLF.

This clone is a singleton in its sample. The V gene is given as TRGV9, and no J gene call is available. The length of the CDR3 is 11 residues. The germline V gene has CDR1 GITISATS and CDR2 ISYDGTV (reference sequence). Here the CDR3 DNA reads TGTGCCTTGTGGGAGGGGGGCGAAGAACTCTTT. It encodes CALWEGGEELF.

Written as DNA, the CDR3 is TGTGCCACCTGGGACGGGAGACAGAGGGCGAATTATTATAAGAAACTCTTT. It encodes CATWDGRQRANYYKKLF. J is TRGJ1 or TRGJ2 and V is TRGV4. Since TCRdb gives no J gene, matching the DNA to germline was used here to assign it. The germline gives CDR1 EGSTGY, CDR2 YDSYTSSV. The J segment lost 0 bases and the V segment lost 4 bases, leaving 15 bases of the junction unmatched. The CDR3 runs to 17 residues.

By share, this clone ranks as medium-sized. The chain uses TRGV4 and TRGJP2. TCRdb carries no J gene annotation; the J gene was assigned here by matching the DNA with germline. Trimming took 1 base from V and 6 from J; bases not matched to a gene: 2. The CDR3 is 13 residues long. Germline V gene sequence: CDR1 EGSTGY, CDR2 YDSYTSSV. Written as DNA, the CDR3 is TGTGCCACCTGGGATGGATGTGATTGGATCAAGACGTTT. Protein sequence: CATWDGCDWIKTF.

This clone is judged medium-sized. The chain uses TRGV10 and TRGJP1. The J gene is absent in TCRdb and was assigned here via DNA matching to germline. TRGV10 is sorted into the ORF group, with uncertain function. V lost 8 bases to trimming and J lost 1 base; unmatched junction nucleotides: 11. The CDR3 runs 16 residues. CDR3 bases: TGTGCTGCGTGGGATTATGTCGGTACCACTGGTTGGTTCAAGATATTT. Its translation is CAAWDYVGTTGWFKIF.

This clone was seen more than once but under ten times. The V call is TRGV9, the J call TRGJ1 or TRGJ2. TCRdb supplies no J gene; here it was assigned by aligning the nucleotide sequence to germline. Losses at the gene ends were 3 bases for V and 10 bases for J; bases not matched to a gene: 12. Germline V gives CDR1 GITISATS, CDR2 ISYDGTV (reference sequence). This CDR3 is 13 amino acids long. The CDR3 sequence is CALWELPGGKKLF. The CDR3 DNA follows: TGTGCCTTGTGGGAGCTCCCCGGGGGGAAGAAACTCTTT.